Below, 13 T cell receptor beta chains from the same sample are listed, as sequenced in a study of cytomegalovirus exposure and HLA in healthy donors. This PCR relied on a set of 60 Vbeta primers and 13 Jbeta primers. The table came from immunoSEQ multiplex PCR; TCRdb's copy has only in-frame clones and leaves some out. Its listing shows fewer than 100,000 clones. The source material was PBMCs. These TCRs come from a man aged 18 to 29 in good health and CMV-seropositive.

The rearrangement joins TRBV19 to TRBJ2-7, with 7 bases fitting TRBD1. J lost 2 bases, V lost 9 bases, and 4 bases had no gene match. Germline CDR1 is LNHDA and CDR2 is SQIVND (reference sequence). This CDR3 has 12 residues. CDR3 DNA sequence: TGTGCCAGCTCGGACAGGCCCTACGAGCAGTACTTC. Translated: CASSDRPYEQYF. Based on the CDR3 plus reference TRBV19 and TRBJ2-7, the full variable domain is DGGITQSPKYLFRKEGQNVTLSCEQNLNHDAMYWYRQDPGQGLRLIYYSQIVNDFQKGDIAEGYSVSREKKESFPLTVTSAQKNPTAFYLCASSDRPYEQYFGPGTRLTVT.

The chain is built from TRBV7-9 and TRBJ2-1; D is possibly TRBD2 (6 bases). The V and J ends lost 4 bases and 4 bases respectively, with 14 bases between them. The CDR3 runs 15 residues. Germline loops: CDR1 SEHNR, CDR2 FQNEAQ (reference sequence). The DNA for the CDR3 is TGTGCCAGCAGCTCAGTGGGAGGAAGTTACAATGAGCAGTTCTTC. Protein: CASSSVGGSYNEQFF.

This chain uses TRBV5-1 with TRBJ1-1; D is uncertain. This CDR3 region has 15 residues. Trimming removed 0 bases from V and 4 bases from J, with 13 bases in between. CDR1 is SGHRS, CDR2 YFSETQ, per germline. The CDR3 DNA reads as TGCGCCAGCAGCTTGGCCGCGGTAGCGGTCACTGAAGCTTTCTTT. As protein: CASSLAAVAVTEAFF. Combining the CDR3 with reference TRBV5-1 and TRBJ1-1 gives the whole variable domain KAGVTQTPRYLIKTRGQQVTLSCSPISGHRSVSWYQQTPGQGLQFLFEYFSETQRNKGNFPGRFSGRQFSNSRSEMNVSTLELGDSALYLCASSLAAVAVTEAFFGQGTRLTVV.

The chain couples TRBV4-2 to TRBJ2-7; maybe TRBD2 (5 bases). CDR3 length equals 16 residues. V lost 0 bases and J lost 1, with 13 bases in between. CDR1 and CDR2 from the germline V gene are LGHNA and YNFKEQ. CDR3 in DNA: TGTGCCAGCAGCCAAGATTTACAGCCGGGGTCCTACGAGCAGTACTTC. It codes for CASSQDLQPGSYEQYF.

CDR3 protein: CASSLGQFTDTQYF. The CDR3 nucleotides are TGTGCCAGCAGCTTGGGACAGTTCACAGATACGCAGTATTTT. The gene calls are TRBV7-7 and TRBJ2-3; TRBD1 matches at 7 bases. Losses at the gene ends were 3 bases for V and 2 bases for J; bases not matched to a gene: 2. CDR1 is SSHAT and CDR2 is FNYEAQ in the germline V gene (reference sequence). The CDR3 extends over 14 amino acids.

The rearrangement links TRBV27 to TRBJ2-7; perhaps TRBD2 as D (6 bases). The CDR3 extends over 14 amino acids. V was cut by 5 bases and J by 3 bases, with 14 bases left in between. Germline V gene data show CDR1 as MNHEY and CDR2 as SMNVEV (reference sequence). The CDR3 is CASSVIGGRYEQYF. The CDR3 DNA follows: TGTGCCAGCAGTGTAATCGGGGGACGCTACGAGCAGTACTTC.

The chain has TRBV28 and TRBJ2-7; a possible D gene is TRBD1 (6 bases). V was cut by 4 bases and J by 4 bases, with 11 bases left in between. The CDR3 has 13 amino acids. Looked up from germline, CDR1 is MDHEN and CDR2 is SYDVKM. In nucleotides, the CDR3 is TGTGCCAGCAGTTGGGCAGGGGTTTACGAGCAGTACTTC. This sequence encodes CASSWAGVYEQYF. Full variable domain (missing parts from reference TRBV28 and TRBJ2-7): DVKVTQSSRYLVKRTGEKVFLECVQDMDHENMFWYRQDPGLGLRLIYFSYDVKMKEKGDIPEGYSVSREKKERFSLILESASTNQTSMYLCASSWAGVYEQYFGPGTRLTVT.

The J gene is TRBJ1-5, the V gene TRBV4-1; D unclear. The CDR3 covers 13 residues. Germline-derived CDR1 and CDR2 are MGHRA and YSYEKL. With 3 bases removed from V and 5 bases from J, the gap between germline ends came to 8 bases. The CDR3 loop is CASSHALYQPQHF. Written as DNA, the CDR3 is TGCGCCAGCAGCCATGCACTCTATCAGCCCCAGCATTTT.

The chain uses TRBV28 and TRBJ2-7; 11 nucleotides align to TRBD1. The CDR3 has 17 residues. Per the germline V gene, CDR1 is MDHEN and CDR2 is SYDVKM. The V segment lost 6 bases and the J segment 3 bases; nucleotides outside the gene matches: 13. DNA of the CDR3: TGTGCCAGCAGCCCCCTAAGGAGGGACAGGGGGGACTACGAGCAGTACTTC. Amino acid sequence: CASSPLRRDRGDYEQYF.

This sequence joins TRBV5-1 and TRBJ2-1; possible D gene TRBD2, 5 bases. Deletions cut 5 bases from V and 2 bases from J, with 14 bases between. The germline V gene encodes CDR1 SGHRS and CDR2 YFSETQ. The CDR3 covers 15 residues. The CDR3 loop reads CASSRFGVAYNEQFF. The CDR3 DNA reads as TGCGCCAGCAGTAGGTTCGGGGTAGCCTACAATGAGCAGTTCTTC.

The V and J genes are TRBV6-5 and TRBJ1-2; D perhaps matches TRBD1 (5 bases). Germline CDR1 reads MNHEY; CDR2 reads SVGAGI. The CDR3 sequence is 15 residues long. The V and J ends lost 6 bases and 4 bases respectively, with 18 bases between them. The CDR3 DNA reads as TGTGCCAGCAGCCGGAGGGCGGGGACGGTCTATGGCTACACCTTC. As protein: CASSRRAGTVYGYTF.

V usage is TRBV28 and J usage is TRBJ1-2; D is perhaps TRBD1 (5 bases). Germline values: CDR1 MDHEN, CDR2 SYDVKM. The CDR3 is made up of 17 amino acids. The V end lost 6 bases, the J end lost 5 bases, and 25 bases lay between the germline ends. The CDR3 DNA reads TGTGCCAGCAGACCCTCCCATCACATGGGGGGAAGGTATGGCTACACCTTC. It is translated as CASRPSHHMGGRYGYTF.

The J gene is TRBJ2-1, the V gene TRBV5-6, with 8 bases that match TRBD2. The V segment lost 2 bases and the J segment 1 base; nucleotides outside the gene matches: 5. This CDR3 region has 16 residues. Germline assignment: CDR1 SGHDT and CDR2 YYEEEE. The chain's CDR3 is CASSFRSGGSYNEQFF. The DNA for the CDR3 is TGTGCCAGCAGCTTTCGCTCGGGAGGGTCCTACAATGAGCAGTTCTTC.